This T cell receptor beta chain was identified in a study of blood T cells in healthy people across ages. A second PCR, run for about 6 to 12 cycles, used a sample-barcoded 5' primer plus a J-beta primer mix. Every cDNA was tagged by a template-switch adaptor with 12 random nucleotides. TCRdb ran MiXCR on the 5' RACE reads and lists one entry per CDR3 protein. Seen here are some 1,800,000 distinct CDR3 sequences, about two fifths observed once, and the top ten hold under 30%. CDR1 is LGHDT and CDR2 is YNNKEL in the germline V gene (reference sequence). CDR3 length equals 16 residues. The junction had 11 bases not matched to a gene; V was cut back by 5 bases and J by 5 bases.

The sequence was obtained from a human donor in good health. Sequencing input: blood. The chain joins TRBV3-1 to TRBJ2-5; TRBD2 aligns across 10 bases. CDR3 DNA sequence: TGTGCCAGCAGCACCTGGTCTAGCGGGGGTGAGGAGACCCAGTACTTC. Translating it yields CASSTWSSGGEETQYF.